This entry is about one T cell receptor beta chain. As yet, its antigen is unknown. The data were taken from a study of tumor-infiltrating lymphocytes in localized non-small cell lung cancer. The overall study: Resected tumor was paired with non-adjacent uninvolved lung from the same patient.

The protocol was immunoSEQ multiplex PCR, while the TCRdb copy is restricted to in-frame clones and leaves out a portion. The table lists thousands of clones, less than 80% of them singletons. Whole-study findings and limits: Each assay used a separate piece of the same tissue.

The TCR was taken from a human donor with non-small cell lung cancer. The sample taken for sequencing was lung tumor tissue.

The CDR3 region is CASTQAGTGYTF. The CDR3 DNA reads TGTGCCAGTACGCAGGCGGGGACTGGCTACACCTTC. The J gene is TRBJ1-2, the V gene TRBV6-6, with D possibly being TRBD1 (5 bases). The V gene's germline CDR1 is MNHNY and CDR2 SVGAGI (reference sequence). CDR3 length equals 12 residues. With 9 bases removed from V and 7 bases from J, the gap between germline ends came to 15 bases.